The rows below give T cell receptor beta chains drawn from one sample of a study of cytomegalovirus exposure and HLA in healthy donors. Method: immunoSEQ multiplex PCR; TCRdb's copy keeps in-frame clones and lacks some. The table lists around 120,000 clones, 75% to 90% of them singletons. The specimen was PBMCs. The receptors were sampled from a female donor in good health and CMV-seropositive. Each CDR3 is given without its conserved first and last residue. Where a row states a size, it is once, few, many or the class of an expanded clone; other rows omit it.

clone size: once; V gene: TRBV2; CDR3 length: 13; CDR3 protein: ASSSGGTTQETQY
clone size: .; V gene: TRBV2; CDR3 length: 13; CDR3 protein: ASSEISRSGNTIY
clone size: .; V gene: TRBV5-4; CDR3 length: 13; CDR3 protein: ASSRQGGTNEKLF
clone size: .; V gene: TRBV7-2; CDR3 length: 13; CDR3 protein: ASSPGQGLRAEAF
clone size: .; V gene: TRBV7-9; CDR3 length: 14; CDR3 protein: ASSLGLSSSGNTIY
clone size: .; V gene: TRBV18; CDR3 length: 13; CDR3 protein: ASSPNRANTGELF
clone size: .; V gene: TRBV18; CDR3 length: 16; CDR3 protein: ASSPGGQGLGSSYEQY
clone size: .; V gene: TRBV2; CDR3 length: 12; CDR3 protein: ASSERQSPHGYT
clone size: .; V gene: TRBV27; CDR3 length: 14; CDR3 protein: ASSRSGRGPAYEQY
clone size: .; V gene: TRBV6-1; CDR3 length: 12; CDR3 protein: ASSGQGSHNEQF
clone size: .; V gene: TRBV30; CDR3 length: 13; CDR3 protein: AWSVHQGALSPLH
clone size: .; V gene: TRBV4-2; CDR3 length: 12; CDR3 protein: ASSQDRRGNTIY
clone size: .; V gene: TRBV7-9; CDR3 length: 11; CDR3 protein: ASSLAQGGGYT
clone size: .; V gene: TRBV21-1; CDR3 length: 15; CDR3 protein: ASSSSPRTGGNSPLH
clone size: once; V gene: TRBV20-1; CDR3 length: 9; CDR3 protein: SASEAYGYT
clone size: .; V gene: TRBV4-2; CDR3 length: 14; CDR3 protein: ASSQRQGVFHTEAF
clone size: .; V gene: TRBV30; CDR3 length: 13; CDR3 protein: AWSEDSFSNQPQH
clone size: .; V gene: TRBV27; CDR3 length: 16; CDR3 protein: ASSLYPLRAGVYNEQF
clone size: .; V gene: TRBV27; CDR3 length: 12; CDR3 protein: ASTSGGGIYEQY
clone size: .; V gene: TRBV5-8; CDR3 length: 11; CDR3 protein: ATSLGQLYGYT
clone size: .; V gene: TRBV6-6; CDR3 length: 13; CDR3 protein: ASRPGQGASQPQH
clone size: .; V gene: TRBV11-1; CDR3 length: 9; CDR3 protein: ASSLHHGLY
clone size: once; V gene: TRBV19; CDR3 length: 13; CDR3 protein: ASSKQDRRSGGYT
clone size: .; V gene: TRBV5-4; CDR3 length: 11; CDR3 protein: ASSLPSSDTQY
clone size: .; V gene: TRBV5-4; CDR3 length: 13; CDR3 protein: ASSLDRGAAYEQY
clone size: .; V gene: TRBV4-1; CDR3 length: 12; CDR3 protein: ASSLRGAGTEAF
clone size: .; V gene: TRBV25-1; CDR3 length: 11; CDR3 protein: ASSESIPYEQY
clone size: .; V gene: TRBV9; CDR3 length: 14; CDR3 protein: ASSVGEGQYSYEQY
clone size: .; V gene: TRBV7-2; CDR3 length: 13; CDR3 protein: ASSSEGGRGEGAF
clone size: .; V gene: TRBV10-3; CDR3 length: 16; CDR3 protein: AISEWDRGKRGANVLT
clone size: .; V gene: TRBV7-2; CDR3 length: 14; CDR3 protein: ASSLTSGGTYNEQF
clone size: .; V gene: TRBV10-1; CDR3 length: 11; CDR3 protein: ASRAGESYEQY
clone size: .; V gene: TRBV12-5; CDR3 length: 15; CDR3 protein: ASGPAAAGPGTKGYT
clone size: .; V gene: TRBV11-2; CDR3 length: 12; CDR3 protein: ASSLGHSSYEQY
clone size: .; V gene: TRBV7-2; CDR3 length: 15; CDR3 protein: ASSPRGQGLSYNEQF
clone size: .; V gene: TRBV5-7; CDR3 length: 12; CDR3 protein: ASSLGQRRTEAF
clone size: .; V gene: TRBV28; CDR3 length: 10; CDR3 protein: ARSRDRDAQF
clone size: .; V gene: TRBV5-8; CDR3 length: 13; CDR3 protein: ASSPGTGWNQPQH
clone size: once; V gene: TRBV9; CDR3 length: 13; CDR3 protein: ASSPFDRPTGELF
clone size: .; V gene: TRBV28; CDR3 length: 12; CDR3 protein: ASSLRGSENTIY
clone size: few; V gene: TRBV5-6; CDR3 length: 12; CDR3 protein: ASSHPGVPYGYT
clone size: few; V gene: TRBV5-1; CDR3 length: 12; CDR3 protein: ASSSGGVYNEQF
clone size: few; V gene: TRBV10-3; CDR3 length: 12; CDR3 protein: AIGAQGRHHEQY
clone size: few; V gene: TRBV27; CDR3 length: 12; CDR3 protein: ASARAGQENGYT
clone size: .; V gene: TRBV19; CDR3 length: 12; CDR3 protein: ASSIGGQGTEAF
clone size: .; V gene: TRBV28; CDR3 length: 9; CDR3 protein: ASSRGQHLG
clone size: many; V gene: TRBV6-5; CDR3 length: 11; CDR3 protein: ASRRTGGQPQH
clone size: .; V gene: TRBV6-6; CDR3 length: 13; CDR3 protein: ASSRQGTGNNEQF
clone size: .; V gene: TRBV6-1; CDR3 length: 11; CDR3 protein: ASSDRGHTEAF
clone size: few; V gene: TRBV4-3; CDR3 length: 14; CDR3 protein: ASCVSTRLDQETQY